This entry features one TCR beta chain sequence. Its target is unknown. V lost 5 bases, J lost 2 bases, and 9 bases lay in between. The germline gives CDR1 SNHLY, CDR2 FYNNEI. This CDR3 has 13 residues. The data were obtained in a study of blood T cells in healthy people across ages. Findings of the study overall: Diversity of TCR beta per million T cells declined in a roughly linear way with age. When one million T cells were used, diversity estimates were thought to be underestimates.

The study isolated at least 7 million PBMCs from each sample. Samples each yielded at least 6 micrograms of total RNA. A second PCR, run for roughly 7 to 12 cycles, used a sample-barcoded 5' primer plus a J-beta primer mix. MiXCR, applied by TCRdb to the 5' RACE reads, yields one record per CDR3 protein. Of 700,000 to 900,000 distinct CDR3 sequences detected, 40% to 65% appear once; the ten largest clones hold under 50%. The chain employs TRBV2 and TRBJ2-5; D ambiguous. This sequence was found in a man older than 75 in good health. Specimen: blood. CDR3 in DNA: TGTGCCAGCAGTAACCAGAAACAAGAGACCCAGTACTTC. Protein sequence: CASSNQKQETQYF. The entire variable domain, with the rest obtained from reference TRBV2 and TRBJ2-5, is as follows: EPEVTQTPSHQVTQMGQEVILRCVPISNHLYFYWYRQILGQKVEFLVSFYNNEISEKSEIFDDQFSVERPDGSNFTLKIRSTKLEDSAMYFCASSNQKQETQYFGPGTRLLVL.